A single T cell receptor (beta chain) is shown here with its context. This specimen belongs to a study of blood T cell repertoires in COVID-19. V was pared by 3 bases and J by 0 bases, with 12 bases between. This CDR3 is 15 amino acids long. The germline gives CDR1 DFQATT, CDR2 SNEGSKA (reference sequence). Measured with immunoSEQ multiplex PCR; TCRdb has only the in-frame clones, and not every one. The sample records some 120,000 clones, approximately 81% being singletons. The source material was peripheral blood. This chain links TRBV20-1 with TRBJ2-4; tentatively, D is TRBD2 (6 bases). The TCR was taken from a woman between 50 and 59 years old with acute or convalescent COVID-19. CDR3 in DNA: TGCAGTGCTAGTGGCGCGGGAAAAGCCAAAAACATTCAGTACTTC. Protein product: CSASGAGKAKNIQYF.